Listed below are T cell receptor beta chains from one sample, sequenced in a study of graft-versus-host responses after intestinal transplantation. The assay was immunoSEQ multiplex PCR, and TCRdb's table has in-frame clones only and misses some. The sample includes roughly 100,000 clones, roughly 90% of them seen just once. No cognate antigen is known for these TCRs. Sequences were derived from unstimulated CD4+ T cells sorted from spleen or lymph node cells, sampled before intestinal transplant. The receptors were gathered from a human donor who received an intestinal transplant. The CDR3 runs from the conserved cysteine through the conserved F or W. The order of the fields is V gene, D gene, CDR3 protein. The D gene is left open where the match is weak.

V gene: TRBV5-4
D gene: TRBD2
CDR3 protein: CASSPPSGPETQYF

V gene: TRBV19
D gene: .
CDR3 protein: CASSIDRTVETQYF

V gene: TRBV5-1
D gene: .
CDR3 protein: CASSGYEQYF

V gene: TRBV19
D gene: .
CDR3 protein: CASSAGQTYSYEQYF

V gene: TRBV6-1
D gene: .
CDR3 protein: CASRSTGSTEAFF

V gene: TRBV9
D gene: .
CDR3 protein: CASSEGQTSGNTIYF

V gene: TRBV10-3
D gene: TRBD1
CDR3 protein: CAISELPGQGADEQFF

V gene: TRBV5-1
D gene: .
CDR3 protein: CASMTDSYNEQFF

V gene: TRBV10-3
D gene: TRBD2
CDR3 protein: CAIRGSGGRGFYNEQFF

V gene: TRBV9
D gene: .
CDR3 protein: CASSVVSPSRVGEQFF

V gene: TRBV5-1
D gene: .
CDR3 protein: CASSLVGRSPGEQFF

V gene: TRBV7-8
D gene: .
CDR3 protein: CASSLAGEYEQYF

V gene: TRBV6-1
D gene: .
CDR3 protein: CASSLAGPFGNEQFF

V gene: TRBV2
D gene: TRBD1
CDR3 protein: CASRGTGGDEQYF

V gene: TRBV11-2
D gene: .
CDR3 protein: CASSSNQGRGELFF

V gene: TRBV10-3
D gene: TRBD2
CDR3 protein: CAISESTSGASYNEQFF

V gene: TRBV2
D gene: .
CDR3 protein: CASRVESNQPQHF

V gene: TRBV7-3
D gene: .
CDR3 protein: CASSLNSRASYNEQFF

V gene: TRBV29-1
D gene: .
CDR3 protein: CSVSGQGNTEAFF

V gene: TRBV20-1
D gene: .
CDR3 protein: CSAPRDYGYTF

V gene: TRBV7-2
D gene: .
CDR3 protein: CASSLVGGNAKNIQYF

V gene: TRBV28
D gene: TRBD1
CDR3 protein: CATGTGGGYGYTF

V gene: TRBV9
D gene: TRBD1
CDR3 protein: CASSVEGTGVTEAFF

V gene: TRBV7-9
D gene: TRBD2
CDR3 protein: CASSPRLAGVNEQFF

V gene: TRBV28
D gene: TRBD2
CDR3 protein: CASSSAGLAGGISYNEQFF

V gene: TRBV23-1
D gene: TRBD1
CDR3 protein: CASNPDRGFYEQYF

V gene: TRBV5-1
D gene: .
CDR3 protein: CASSLAIGPDTQYF

V gene: TRBV28
D gene: .
CDR3 protein: CASMGETQYF

V gene: TRBV16
D gene: TRBD2
CDR3 protein: CASTLSGSSYNEQFF

V gene: TRBV10-2
D gene: .
CDR3 protein: CASSRQPRDTQYF

V gene: TRBV29-1
D gene: TRBD1
CDR3 protein: CSVYSTGERNTEAFF

V gene: TRBV5-1
D gene: TRBD1
CDR3 protein: CASSSDRSSYEQYF

V gene: TRBV11-3
D gene: .
CDR3 protein: CASSLGVEDRETQYF

V gene: TRBV2
D gene: TRBD1
CDR3 protein: CASSGRTGDNEQFF

V gene: TRBV27
D gene: TRBD1
CDR3 protein: CASRDRGLGEQYF

V gene: TRBV6-1
D gene: TRBD2
CDR3 protein: CASTPRLAGVYEQYF

V gene: TRBV2
D gene: .
CDR3 protein: CASSAGLVTSYNEQFF

V gene: TRBV30
D gene: TRBD2
CDR3 protein: CACQTSGTLYEQYF

V gene: TRBV6-5
D gene: TRBD2
CDR3 protein: CASGALATNEQFF

V gene: TRBV19
D gene: TRBD1
CDR3 protein: CASSPRDRVYEQYF

V gene: TRBV10-2
D gene: TRBD1
CDR3 protein: CASSQNREGATEAFF

V gene: TRBV30
D gene: TRBD2
CDR3 protein: CAVYPGLHSYEQYF

V gene: TRBV19
D gene: .
CDR3 protein: CASSIVSGRGTGELFF

V gene: TRBV6-5
D gene: .
CDR3 protein: CASSYTPTQSLEKLFF

V gene: TRBV28
D gene: TRBD1
CDR3 protein: CASREPRTGGYEQYF

V gene: TRBV6-6
D gene: .
CDR3 protein: CASSWGGDQPQHF

V gene: TRBV18
D gene: TRBD2
CDR3 protein: CASSPRGDIQYF

V gene: TRBV19
D gene: .
CDR3 protein: CASSVAGGEQHF

V gene: TRBV30
D gene: .
CDR3 protein: CAWSGRPPTNIQYF

V gene: TRBV5-6
D gene: TRBD1
CDR3 protein: CASSWGTGEGYTF

V gene: TRBV4-2
D gene: TRBD2
CDR3 protein: CASSQATGLAGGGSYEQYF

V gene: TRBV7-6
D gene: .
CDR3 protein: CASSLLPDTYEQYF